Each of the 11 T cell receptor beta chains below was sequenced from the same sample in a study of shared clonotypes between healthy human individuals (dated by TCRdb to between 2020 and 2021). Library method: the immunoSEQ multiplex PCR assay. The table was pulled from immuneACCESS by TCRdb, which kept in-frame rearrangements only. Such tables lose some clones; where checked, under half of the loss comes from unresolved V genes, and the rest has no known cause. This sample is represented by 1,500,000 or so clones; 98% to 99% of them were singletons. The top ten constitute 0.3% to 0.45% of the sample. What was sequenced was naive CD4+ T cells sorted from blood. What the cell subset or site label conveys for this sample: CD45RA+ positively selected. The receptors were gathered from a man between 25 and 39 years old in good health.

The chain recombines TRBV5-1 with TRBJ2-7; the D gene is possibly TRBD1 (6 bases). V lost 1 base, J lost 6 bases, and 14 bases lay in between. This CDR3 spans 14 amino acids. CDR1 and CDR2 from the germline V gene are SGHRS and YFSETQ. In DNA, the CDR3 is TGCGCCAGCAGCTTGTCGCCCACAGGGATCGAGCAGTACTTC. It specifies CASSLSPTGIEQYF.

This chain connects TRBV5-5 to TRBJ1-1; 11 bases line up with TRBD1. CDR1 and CDR2 from the germline V gene are SGHKS and YYEKEE (reference sequence). CDR3 length: 15 amino acids. V lost 4 bases and J lost 3; bases outside the gene matches: 5. As DNA, the CDR3 is TGTGCCAGCAGCGTTGGACAGGGGGCGTACACTGAAGCTTTCTTT. Translation: CASSVGQGAYTEAFF.

The chain is built from TRBV11-1 and TRBJ2-1; the D call may be TRBD1 or TRBD2 (5 bases each). Per germline, CDR1 SGHAT and CDR2 FQDESV (reference sequence). This CDR3 is built from 12 residues. The germline V and J ends were trimmed by 3 bases and 15 bases, with 15 bases remaining between them. DNA of the CDR3: TGTGCCAGCAGCTTTTCCGGGGCCGGTCTGTTCTTC. Protein sequence: CASSFSGAGLFF.

The V gene is TRBV11-2, the J gene TRBJ2-5, with D perhaps matching TRBD1 or TRBD2 (6 bases each). Germline V gives CDR1 SGHAT, CDR2 FQNNGV. V lost 3 bases and J 5 bases, leaving 13 bases between the germline ends. This CDR3 has 14 residues. The chain's CDR3 is CASSFGGYGETQYF. The CDR3, as DNA: TGTGCCAGCAGCTTCGGGGGCTACGGTGAGACCCAGTACTTC.

V usage is TRBV4-3 and J usage is TRBJ2-3, with D possibly being TRBD2 (5 bases). V was shortened by 1 base and J by 0 bases, with 20 bases between the two germline ends. The CDR3 runs 19 residues. Germline loops: CDR1 LGHNA, CDR2 YSLEER. The CDR3 DNA reads TGCGCCAGCAGCCAAGTAGTTTCTGTGTCGGGAACCAGCACAGATACGCAGTATTTT. It encodes CASSQVVSVSGTSTDTQYF.

This sequence joins TRBV25-1 and TRBJ2-1; D unclear. Germline V gene lookup returns CDR1 MGHDK and CDR2 SYGVNS. The CDR3 contains 12 residues. Trimming left V 6 bases short and J 5 bases short, with 8 bases between. The CDR3 coding sequence is TGTGCCAGCAGCAGGCTGAACAATGAGCAGTTCTTC. Translated, it gives CASSRLNNEQFF. Full variable domain (rest looked up from reference TRBV25-1 and TRBJ2-1): EADIYQTPRYLVIGTGKKITLECSQTMGHDKMYWYQQDPGMELHLIHYSYGVNSTEKGDLSSESTVSRIRTEHFPLTLESARPSHTSQYLCASSRLNNEQFFGPGTRLTVL.

The chain combines TRBV7-9 with TRBJ2-7, with D possibly being TRBD1 (6 bases). Germline V gene lookup returns CDR1 SEHNR and CDR2 FQNEAQ (reference sequence). CDR3 length equals 15 residues. Trimming shortened V by 0 bases and J by 0 bases, and 9 bases separated the two germline ends. CDR3: CASSLAGQFSYEQYF. CDR3 nucleotide sequence: TGTGCCAGCAGCTTAGCCGGACAGTTCTCCTACGAGCAGTACTTC.

This chain connects TRBV7-9 to TRBJ2-1; the D gene could be TRBD1 or TRBD2 (5 bases each). V lost 3 bases and J lost 4, with 13 bases in between. Germline CDR1 and CDR2: SEHNR and FQNEAQ (reference sequence). The CDR3 covers 15 residues. This CDR3 reads CASSLEDPGYNEQFF. CDR3 coding DNA: TGTGCCAGCAGCTTGGAGGACCCAGGGTACAATGAGCAGTTCTTC.

This clone is a singleton in its sample. The CDR3 loop reads CASSEEGNQPQHF. The CDR3 DNA reads TGTGCCAGCAGTGAAGAGGGCAATCAGCCCCAGCATTTT. The V call is TRBV2, the J call TRBJ1-5; D uncertain. Germline V lookup: CDR1 SNHLY, CDR2 FYNNEI. Between the trimmed V and J ends, which lost 1 base and 2 bases, there was a span of 3 bases. The CDR3 contains 13 residues.

The V call is TRBV9, the J call TRBJ2-1; D unclear. V was clipped by 2 bases and J by 3 bases, with 12 bases between them. Germline V CDR1 and CDR2: SGDLS, YYNGEE. The CDR3 is made up of 15 amino acids. The CDR3 sequence is CASSVQVSRYNEQFF. The CDR3, as DNA: TGTGCCAGCAGCGTCCAGGTCTCCCGCTACAATGAGCAGTTCTTC.

This chain links TRBV11-2 with TRBJ1-1; D remains ambiguous. This CDR3 contains 15 residues. Germline loops: CDR1 SGHAT, CDR2 FQNNGV. Trimming removed 0 bases from V and 1 base from J, with 9 bases in between. CDR3 sequence (DNA): TGTGCCAGCAGCTTAGATTCGGCGGGGAACACTGAAGCTTTCTTT. It is translated as CASSLDSAGNTEAFF. Looking up the rest from reference TRBV11-2 and TRBJ1-1 gives the full variable domain: EAGVAQSPRYKIIEKRQSVAFWCNPISGHATLYWYQQILGQGPKLLIQFQNNGVVDDSQLPKDRFSAERLKGVDSTLKIQPAKLEDSAVYLCASSLDSAGNTEAFFGQGTRLTVV.